This T cell receptor beta chain was sequenced during a study of Graves' ophthalmopathy and Graves' hyperthyroidism. The CDR3 covers 14 residues. V dropped 5 bases and J dropped 7 bases, with 12 bases sitting between them. Germline loops: CDR1 SGHVS, CDR2 FQNEAQ. From fresh peripheral blood, around 9.3 ml in volume, the PBMCs were obtained. From RNA, the CDR3 regions of TCR beta chains were amplified and sequenced. Second-round multiplex PCR came after first-round RT-PCR with HTBI primers. TCRdb processed the multiplex PCR reads anew with MiXCR; each CDR3 protein has one entry. Of hundreds of thousands of distinct CDR3 sequences listed, around 42% are singletons.

The sequence was collected from an adult man with Graves' ophthalmopathy. Material: peripheral blood. This sequence joins TRBV7-8 and TRBJ1-6; D perhaps matches TRBD1 (5 bases). CDR3 in DNA: TGTGCCAGCAGCCCGGGGCCGCTGAATTCACCCCTCCACTTT. Protein: CASSPGPLNSPLHF.